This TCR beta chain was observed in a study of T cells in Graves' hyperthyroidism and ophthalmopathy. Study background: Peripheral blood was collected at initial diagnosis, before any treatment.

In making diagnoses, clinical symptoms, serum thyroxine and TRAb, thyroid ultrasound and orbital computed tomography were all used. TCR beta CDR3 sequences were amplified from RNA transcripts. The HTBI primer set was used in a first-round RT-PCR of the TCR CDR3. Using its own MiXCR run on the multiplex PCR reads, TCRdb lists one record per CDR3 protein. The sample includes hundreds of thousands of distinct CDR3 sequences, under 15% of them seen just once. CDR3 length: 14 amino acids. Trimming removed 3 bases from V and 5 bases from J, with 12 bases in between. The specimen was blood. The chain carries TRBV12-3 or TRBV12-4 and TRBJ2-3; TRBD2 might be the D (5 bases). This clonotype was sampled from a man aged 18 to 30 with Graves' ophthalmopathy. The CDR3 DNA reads TGTGCCAGCAGTTTCGGTCCGGGAATAGATACGCAGTATTTT. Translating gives CASSFGPGIDTQYF.